This TCR beta chain was recovered during a study of cytomegalovirus exposure and HLA in healthy donors. Germline CDR1 and CDR2: MNHEY and SVGAGI. The CDR3 is made up of 12 amino acids. Trimming shortened V by 5 bases and J by 4 bases, and 6 bases separated the two germline ends. It was with 60 Vbeta and 13 Jbeta primers that the PCR ran. The protocol was immunoSEQ multiplex PCR, while the TCRdb copy is restricted to in-frame clones and leaves out a portion. The sample contains roughly 220,000 clones, around 70% of which appear only once. The clonotype was recovered from a middle-aged man in good health and CMV-seropositive. The sequenced sample consisted of PBMCs. The J gene is TRBJ2-1, the V gene TRBV6-5; D perhaps matches TRBD1 (5 bases). CDR3 amino acids: CASSQGYNEQFF. In DNA, the CDR3 is TGTGCCAGCAGTCAGGGATACAATGAGCAGTTCTTC.